This is a list of T cell receptor beta chains from one sample in a study of PD-1 blockade in classical Hodgkin lymphoma. TCRdb's table, derived via immunoSEQ multiplex PCR, lists solely in-frame clones and lacks some. The profile shows around 150,000 clones, under 85% of them singletons. The specimen was peripheral blood mononuclear cells (PBMCs), collected before the second cycle of nivolumab. The receptors derive from a human donor with classical Hodgkin lymphoma. The CDR3 runs from the conserved cysteine through the conserved F or W. Each record gives: J gene, V gene, CDR3 protein.

J gene: TRBJ1-5
V gene: TRBV2
CDR3 protein: CASSRLSNQPQHF

J gene: TRBJ1-1
V gene: TRBV30
CDR3 protein: CAWSLPSGRAFF

J gene: TRBJ2-3
V gene: TRBV29-1
CDR3 protein: CSVEGQGNTDTQYF

J gene: TRBJ2-1
V gene: TRBV19
CDR3 protein: CASSMVAGRASYNEQFF

J gene: TRBJ2-7
V gene: TRBV19
CDR3 protein: CASKGVASSSYEQYF

J gene: TRBJ2-5
V gene: TRBV4-2
CDR3 protein: CASSQRQGFFREETQYF

J gene: TRBJ1-2
V gene: TRBV10-3
CDR3 protein: CAITTGTDYGYTF

J gene: TRBJ2-5
V gene: TRBV18
CDR3 protein: CASSPLGVGAALIQYF

J gene: TRBJ2-5
V gene: TRBV2
CDR3 protein: CASSLSPQETQYF

J gene: TRBJ2-3
V gene: TRBV2
CDR3 protein: CATAWSGSTDTQYF

J gene: TRBJ1-2
V gene: TRBV6-4
CDR3 protein: CASSEQGTYGYTF

J gene: TRBJ2-2
V gene: TRBV9
CDR3 protein: CASTPRITGELFF

J gene: TRBJ1-2
V gene: TRBV29-1
CDR3 protein: CSTGTVYGYTF

J gene: TRBJ1-4
V gene: TRBV6-6
CDR3 protein: CASKSGAATNEKLFF

J gene: TRBJ1-2
V gene: TRBV28
CDR3 protein: CASSPPLGRTVTNYGYTF

J gene: TRBJ2-2
V gene: TRBV27
CDR3 protein: CASSELAGARELFF

J gene: TRBJ2-3
V gene: TRBV5-1
CDR3 protein: CASSLGTSGRSGTDTQYF

J gene: TRBJ2-1
V gene: TRBV19
CDR3 protein: CASRGLAGYNEQFF

J gene: TRBJ1-1
V gene: TRBV6-5
CDR3 protein: CASSYSRGMNTEAFF

J gene: TRBJ1-2
V gene: TRBV2
CDR3 protein: CASSERGVYSGAYGYTF

J gene: TRBJ2-5
V gene: TRBV9
CDR3 protein: CASTGPAQETQYF

J gene: TRBJ1-2
V gene: TRBV9
CDR3 protein: CASSVDRGNYGYTF

J gene: TRBJ2-3
V gene: TRBV6-5
CDR3 protein: CASRASPSTDTQYF

J gene: TRBJ1-2
V gene: TRBV7-2
CDR3 protein: CASSLVLSALNYGYTF

J gene: TRBJ2-7
V gene: TRBV19
CDR3 protein: CASSIASASYEQYF

J gene: TRBJ2-7
V gene: TRBV5-1
CDR3 protein: CASSLASGGPAYEQYF

J gene: TRBJ2-1
V gene: TRBV27
CDR3 protein: CASTRDRSYNEQFF

J gene: TRBJ2-3
V gene: TRBV7-2
CDR3 protein: CASSLLGGRVGRDTQYF

J gene: TRBJ2-3
V gene: TRBV11-2
CDR3 protein: CASSFGLASTDTQYF

J gene: TRBJ1-1
V gene: TRBV5-1
CDR3 protein: CASSLGHRDRATEAFF

J gene: TRBJ2-5
V gene: TRBV7-9
CDR3 protein: CASRVKWGHQETQYF

J gene: TRBJ1-5
V gene: TRBV10-3
CDR3 protein: CAISDGRTNQPQHF

J gene: TRBJ2-3
V gene: TRBV11-2
CDR3 protein: CASSFPNEQGVTDTQYF

J gene: TRBJ2-5
V gene: TRBV5-6
CDR3 protein: CASSSDRGRQETQYF

J gene: TRBJ2-1
V gene: TRBV2
CDR3 protein: CASTGQGYNGQFF

J gene: TRBJ1-6
V gene: TRBV19
CDR3 protein: CASRFGTSYNSPLHF

J gene: TRBJ2-2
V gene: TRBV7-3
CDR3 protein: CASSLNPSTGELFF

J gene: TRBJ2-1
V gene: TRBV29-1
CDR3 protein: CSALRTGRYNEQFF

J gene: TRBJ2-5
V gene: TRBV10-3
CDR3 protein: CAISGQEGKETQYF

J gene: TRBJ2-7
V gene: TRBV4-1
CDR3 protein: CASSQDWGRGEQYF

J gene: TRBJ2-2
V gene: TRBV4-2
CDR3 protein: CASSHKQGSPDTGELFF

J gene: TRBJ2-5
V gene: TRBV2
CDR3 protein: CASTVGVGRETQYF

J gene: TRBJ1-2
V gene: TRBV11-2
CDR3 protein: CASSHRDRVYGYTF

J gene: TRBJ1-4
V gene: TRBV7-8
CDR3 protein: CASSSREGDEKLFF

J gene: TRBJ2-5
V gene: TRBV10-3
CDR3 protein: CAISESSGETQYF